Following are 8 T cell receptor beta chains from one sample sequenced in a study of T cell responses to AZD1222 COVID-19 vaccine. Measured with immunoSEQ multiplex PCR; TCRdb has only the in-frame clones, and not every one. The repertoire holds around 140,000 clones, with 80% to 90% as singletons. The sequenced sample was peripheral blood, obtained on day 0 of AZD1222 vaccination. All receptors come from an adult in good health.

V gene TRBV19 combines with J gene TRBJ2-5; D gene uncertain. There are 12 residues in the CDR3. The germline V gene has CDR1 LNHDA and CDR2 SQIVND (reference sequence). Trimming left V 5 bases short and J 5 bases short, with 9 bases between. CDR3 amino acids: CASSRLRETQYF. The CDR3 DNA sequence: TGTGCCAGTAGTCGTCTTCGGGAGACCCAGTACTTC.

This clone is a singleton in its sample. V and J are TRBV9 and TRBJ1-4, with 7 bases that match TRBD1. CDR3 length: 17 amino acids. Germline trimming cut 4 bases from V and 7 bases from J; bases unmatched to any gene: 16. Germline CDR1 SGDLS, CDR2 YYNGEE. Here the CDR3 reads CASSFPRGGVWVEKLFF. The CDR3 DNA follows: TGTGCCAGCAGCTTCCCGCGAGGGGGCGTGTGGGTTGAAAAACTGTTTTTT.

Written as DNA, the CDR3 is TGTGCCAGCAGCGTCCGGAGGGAGGATTCACCCCTCCACTTT. Translation gives CASSVRREDSPLHF. This chain links TRBV9 with TRBJ1-6; D gene unclear. Germline loops: CDR1 SGDLS, CDR2 YYNGEE. The V and J ends lost 2 bases and 8 bases respectively, with 11 bases between them. CDR3 length: 14 amino acids.

The chain carries TRBV6-5 and TRBJ2-7; D may be TRBD1 (5 bases). Germline loops: CDR1 MNHEY, CDR2 SVGAGI. The V gene lost 6 bases and the J gene lost 0 bases, with 6 bases spanning the gap. CDR3 length equals 12 residues. The CDR3, as DNA: TGTGCCAGCAGAGGGGCCTCCTACGAGCAGTACTTC. Translated, it gives CASRGASYEQYF.

The rearrangement joins TRBV5-1 to TRBJ2-5; D not certain. This CDR3 region has 16 residues. V lost 5 bases and J lost 0, with 17 bases in between. CDR1 is SGHRS and CDR2 is YFSETQ in the germline V gene. Here the CDR3 reads CASRRGEAVNQETQYF. The CDR3 bases are TGCGCCAGCAGGCGTGGAGAGGCGGTGAACCAAGAGACCCAGTACTTC.

This rearrangement joins TRBV9 to TRBJ1-2; 7 bases fit TRBD1. Trimming removed 4 bases from V and 5 bases from J; junction bases left unmatched: 5. CDR3 length equals 13 residues. The germline CDR1 and CDR2 sequences are SGDLS and YYNGEE. CDR3 region: CASSPRDSYGYTF. The CDR3 DNA reads TGTGCCAGCAGCCCCCGGGACAGTTATGGCTACACCTTC. Together with reference TRBV9 and TRBJ1-2, the CDR3 gives the full variable domain: DSGVTQTPKHLITATGQRVTLRCSPRSGDLSVYWYQQSLDQGLQFLIQYYNGEERAKGNILERFSAQQFPDLHSELNLSSLELGDSALYFCASSPRDSYGYTFGSGTRLTVV.

This chain uses TRBV6-6 with TRBJ1-2; a weak D match, TRBD1 (5 bases). The CDR3 loop spans 12 amino acids. In germline, CDR1 is MNHNY, CDR2 SVGAGI (reference sequence). Trimming cost V 7 bases and J 1 base, with 7 bases left between them. The CDR3 loop reads CASNGGNYGYTF. The CDR3 bases are TGTGCCAGCAATGGGGGTAACTATGGCTACACCTTC.

This chain links TRBV11-2 with TRBJ2-2, with TRBD1 identical over 11 bases. After removal of 4 bases from V and 0 bases from J, the junction contained 4 bases not matched to a gene. This CDR3 is 17 amino acids long. CDR1 and CDR2 from the germline V gene are SGHAT and FQNNGV. The CDR3 coding sequence is TGTGCCAGCAGCTCGGACAGGGGGCCTGCGAACACCGGGGAGCTGTTTTTT. Amino acid sequence: CASSSDRGPANTGELFF.